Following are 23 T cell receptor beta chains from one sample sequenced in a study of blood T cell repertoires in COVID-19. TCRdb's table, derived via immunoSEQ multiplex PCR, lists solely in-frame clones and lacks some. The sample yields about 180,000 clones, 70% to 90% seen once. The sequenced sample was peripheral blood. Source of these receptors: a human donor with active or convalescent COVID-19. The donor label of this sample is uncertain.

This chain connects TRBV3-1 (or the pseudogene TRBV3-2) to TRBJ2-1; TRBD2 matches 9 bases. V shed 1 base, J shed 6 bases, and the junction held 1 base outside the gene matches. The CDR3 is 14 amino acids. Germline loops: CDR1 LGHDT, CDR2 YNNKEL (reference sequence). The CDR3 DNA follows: TGTGCCAGCAGCCAAGGTAGCGGGAGCAATGAGCAGTTCTTC. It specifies CASSQGSGSNEQFF.

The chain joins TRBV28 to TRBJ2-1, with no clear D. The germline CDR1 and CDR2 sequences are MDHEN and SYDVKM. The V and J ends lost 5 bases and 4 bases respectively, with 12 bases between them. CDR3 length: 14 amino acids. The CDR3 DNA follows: TGTGCCAGCAGTCTGGGCCCTACTTACAATGAGCAGTTCTTC. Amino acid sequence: CASSLGPTYNEQFF.

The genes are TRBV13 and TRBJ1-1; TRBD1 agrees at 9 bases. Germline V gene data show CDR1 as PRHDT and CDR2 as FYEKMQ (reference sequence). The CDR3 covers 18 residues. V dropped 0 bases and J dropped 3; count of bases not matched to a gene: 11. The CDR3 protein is CASSLGSGQGGTDTEAFF. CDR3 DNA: TGTGCCAGCAGCTTAGGGTCGGGACAGGGAGGCACCGACACTGAAGCTTTCTTT.

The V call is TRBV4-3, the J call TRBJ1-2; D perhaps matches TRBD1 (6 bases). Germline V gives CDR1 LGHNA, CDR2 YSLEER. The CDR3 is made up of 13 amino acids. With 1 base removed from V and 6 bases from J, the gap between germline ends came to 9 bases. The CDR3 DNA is TGCGCCAGCAGCCAAGTAAACAGGGATGGCTACACCTTC. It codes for CASSQVNRDGYTF.

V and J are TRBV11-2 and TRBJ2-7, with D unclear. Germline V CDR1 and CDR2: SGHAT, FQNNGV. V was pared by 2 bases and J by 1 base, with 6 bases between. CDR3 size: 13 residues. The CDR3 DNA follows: TGTGCCAGCAGCTTATCGGTTTCCTACGAGCAGTACTTC. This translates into CASSLSVSYEQYF. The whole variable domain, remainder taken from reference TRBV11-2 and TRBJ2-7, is EAGVAQSPRYKIIEKRQSVAFWCNPISGHATLYWYQQILGQGPKLLIQFQNNGVVDDSQLPKDRFSAERLKGVDSTLKIQPAKLEDSAVYLCASSLSVSYEQYFGPGTRLTVT.

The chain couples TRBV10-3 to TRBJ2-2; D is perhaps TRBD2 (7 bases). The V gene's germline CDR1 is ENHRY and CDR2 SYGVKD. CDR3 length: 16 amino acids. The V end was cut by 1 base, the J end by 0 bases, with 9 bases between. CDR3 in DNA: TGTGCCATCAGTGAGTTCGGGGGGCCGAACACCGGGGAGCTGTTTTTT. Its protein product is CAISEFGGPNTGELFF.

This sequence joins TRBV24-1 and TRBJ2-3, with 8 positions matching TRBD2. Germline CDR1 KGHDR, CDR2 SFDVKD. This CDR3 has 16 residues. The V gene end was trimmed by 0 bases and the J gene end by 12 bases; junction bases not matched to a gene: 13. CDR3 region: CATSDLPRSGGKVQYF. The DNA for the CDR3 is TGTGCCACCAGTGATTTGCCCCGGAGCGGGGGCAAGGTTCAGTATTTT.

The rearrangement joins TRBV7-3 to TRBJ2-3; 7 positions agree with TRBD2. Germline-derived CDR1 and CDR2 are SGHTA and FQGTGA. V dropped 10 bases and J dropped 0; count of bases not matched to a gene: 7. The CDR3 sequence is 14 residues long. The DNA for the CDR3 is TGTGCCACGAGGGCTAGCGGCAGCACAGATACGCAGTATTTT. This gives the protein CATRASGSTDTQYF.

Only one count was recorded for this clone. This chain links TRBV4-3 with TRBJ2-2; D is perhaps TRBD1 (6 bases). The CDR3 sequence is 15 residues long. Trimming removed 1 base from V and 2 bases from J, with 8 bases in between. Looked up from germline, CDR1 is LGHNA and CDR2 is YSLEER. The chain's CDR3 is CASSQGTVNTGELFF. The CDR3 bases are TGCGCCAGCAGCCAAGGGACAGTAAACACCGGGGAGCTGTTTTTT.

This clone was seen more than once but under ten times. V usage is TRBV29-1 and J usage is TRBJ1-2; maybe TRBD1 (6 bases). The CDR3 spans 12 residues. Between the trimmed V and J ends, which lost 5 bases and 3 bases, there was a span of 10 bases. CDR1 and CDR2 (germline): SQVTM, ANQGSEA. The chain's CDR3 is CSVRTDYYGYTF. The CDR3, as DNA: TGCAGCGTTAGGACAGATTACTATGGCTACACCTTC.

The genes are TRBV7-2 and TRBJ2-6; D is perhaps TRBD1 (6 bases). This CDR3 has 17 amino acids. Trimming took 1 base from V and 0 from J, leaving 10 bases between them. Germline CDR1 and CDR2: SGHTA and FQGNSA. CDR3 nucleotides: TGTGCCAGCAGCTTAGGGGGGCTTGGCTCTGGGGCCAACGTCCTGACTTTC. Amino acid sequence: CASSLGGLGSGANVLTF.

CDR3 sequence: CASSQAMGQNTEAFF. The CDR3 DNA reads TGCGCCAGCAGCCAAGCTATGGGCCAGAACACTGAAGCTTTCTTT. The V gene is TRBV4-3, the J gene TRBJ1-1; D is ambiguous. Per germline, CDR1 LGHNA and CDR2 YSLEER. V was trimmed by 1 base and J by 1 base, leaving 10 bases between them. The CDR3 spans 15 residues.

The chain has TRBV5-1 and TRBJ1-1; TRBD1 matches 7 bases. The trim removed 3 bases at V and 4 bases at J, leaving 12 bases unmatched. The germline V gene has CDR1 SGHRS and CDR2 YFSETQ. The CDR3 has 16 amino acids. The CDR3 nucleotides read TGCGCCAGCAGCTGGAGGGGGCAGACACACCGCACTGAAGCTTTCTTT. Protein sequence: CASSWRGQTHRTEAFF.

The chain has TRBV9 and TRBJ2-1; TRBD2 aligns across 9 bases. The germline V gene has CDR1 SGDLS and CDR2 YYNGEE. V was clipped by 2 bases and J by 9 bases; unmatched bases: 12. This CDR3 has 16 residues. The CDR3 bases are TGTGCCAGCAGCGTCGGTAGCGGGGGTTCCCCAGGTGAGCAGTTCTTC. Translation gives CASSVGSGGSPGEQFF.

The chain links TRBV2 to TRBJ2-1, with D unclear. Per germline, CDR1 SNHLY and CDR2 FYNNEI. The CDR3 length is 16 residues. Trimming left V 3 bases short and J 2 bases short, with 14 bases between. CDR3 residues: CASSDLGPFTYNEQFF. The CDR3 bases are TGTGCCAGCAGTGACCTCGGTCCCTTTACCTACAATGAGCAGTTCTTC.

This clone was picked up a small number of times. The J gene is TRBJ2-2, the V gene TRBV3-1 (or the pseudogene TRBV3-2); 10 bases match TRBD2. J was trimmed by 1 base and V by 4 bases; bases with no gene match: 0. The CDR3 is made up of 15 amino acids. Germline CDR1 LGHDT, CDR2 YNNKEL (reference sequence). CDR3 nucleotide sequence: TGTGCCAGCAGCCCTAGCGGGGGGAACACCGGGGAGCTGTTTTTT. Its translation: CASSPSGGNTGELFF.

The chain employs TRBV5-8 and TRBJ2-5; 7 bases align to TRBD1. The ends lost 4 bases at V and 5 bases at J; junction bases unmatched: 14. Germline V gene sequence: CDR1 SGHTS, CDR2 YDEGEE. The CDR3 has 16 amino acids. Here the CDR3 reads CASSHPRSGRGETQYF. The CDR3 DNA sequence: TGTGCCAGCAGCCACCCTCGGTCGGGCAGGGGGGAGACCCAGTACTTC.

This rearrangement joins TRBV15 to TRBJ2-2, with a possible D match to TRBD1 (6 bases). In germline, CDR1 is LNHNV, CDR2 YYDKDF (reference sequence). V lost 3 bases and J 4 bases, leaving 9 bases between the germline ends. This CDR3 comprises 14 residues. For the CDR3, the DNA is TGTGCCACCAGCAGCGGACAGAGCACCGGGGAGCTGTTTTTT. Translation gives CATSSGQSTGELFF.

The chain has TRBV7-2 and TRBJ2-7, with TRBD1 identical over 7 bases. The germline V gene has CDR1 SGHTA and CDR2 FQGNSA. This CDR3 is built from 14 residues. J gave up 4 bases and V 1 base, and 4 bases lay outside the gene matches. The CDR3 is CASSLGGGGYEQYF. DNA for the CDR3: TGTGCCAGCAGCTTAGGAGGGGGCGGTTACGAGCAGTACTTC.

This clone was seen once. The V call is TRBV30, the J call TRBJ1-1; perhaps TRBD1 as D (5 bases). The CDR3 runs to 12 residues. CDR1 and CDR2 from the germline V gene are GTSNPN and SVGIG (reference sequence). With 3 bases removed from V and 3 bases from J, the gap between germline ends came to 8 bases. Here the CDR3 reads CAWSRDYTEAFF. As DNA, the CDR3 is TGTGCCTGGAGCCGGGACTACACTGAAGCTTTCTTT.

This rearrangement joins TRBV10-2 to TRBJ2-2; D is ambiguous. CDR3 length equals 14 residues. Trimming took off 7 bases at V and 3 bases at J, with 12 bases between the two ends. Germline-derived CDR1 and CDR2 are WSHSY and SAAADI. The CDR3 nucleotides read TGCGCCAGCATAGCAGAGATCTACACCGGGGAGCTGTTTTTT. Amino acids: CASIAEIYTGELFF.

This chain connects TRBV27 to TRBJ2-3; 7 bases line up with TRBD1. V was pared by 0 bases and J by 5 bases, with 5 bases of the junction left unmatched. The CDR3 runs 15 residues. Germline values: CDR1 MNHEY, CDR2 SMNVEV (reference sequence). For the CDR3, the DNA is TGTGCCAGCAGTTTATCCCCGACAGGGAAAGATACGCAGTATTTT. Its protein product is CASSLSPTGKDTQYF.

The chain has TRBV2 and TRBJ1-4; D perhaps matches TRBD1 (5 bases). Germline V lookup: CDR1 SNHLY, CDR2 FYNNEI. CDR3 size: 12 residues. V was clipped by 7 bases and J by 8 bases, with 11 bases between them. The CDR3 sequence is CASKGFGEKLFF. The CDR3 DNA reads TGTGCCAGCAAGGGGTTTGGAGAAAAACTGTTTTTT.